The subject of this entry is one TCR beta chain. Its antigen remains unidentified. The data were taken from a study of shared clonotypes between healthy human individuals. About the study: The study used three CD4 naive, three CD4 memory, two CD8 naive and one CD8 memory plate per donor.

The data were produced by immunoSEQ multiplex PCR, yet TCRdb's version contains in-frame clones alone and is incomplete. The sample yields just over 2,000,000 clones, 90% to 95% seen once. This CDR3 has 14 residues. Trimming took 6 bases from V and 5 from J, leaving 15 bases between them. Germline V gene lookup returns CDR1 SGHAT and CDR2 FQNNGV. Naive CD4+ cells were CD45RA-selected; the remaining cells were memory. General study findings and limits: Naive subsets, compared against memory subsets, generally had larger estimated richness values. Rarefaction exposed incomplete sorted-subset sequencing despite large depth.

The specimen sequenced was naive CD4+ T cells sorted from blood. Subset here: CD45RA+ positively selected. The TCR comes from a man younger than 30 in good health. J is TRBJ2-3 and V is TRBV11-2; tentatively, D is TRBD2 (6 bases). For the CDR3, the DNA is TGTGCCAGCAGTCAAGGGCAGGGAGGAGATACGCAGTATTTT. This encodes CASSQGQGGDTQYF.